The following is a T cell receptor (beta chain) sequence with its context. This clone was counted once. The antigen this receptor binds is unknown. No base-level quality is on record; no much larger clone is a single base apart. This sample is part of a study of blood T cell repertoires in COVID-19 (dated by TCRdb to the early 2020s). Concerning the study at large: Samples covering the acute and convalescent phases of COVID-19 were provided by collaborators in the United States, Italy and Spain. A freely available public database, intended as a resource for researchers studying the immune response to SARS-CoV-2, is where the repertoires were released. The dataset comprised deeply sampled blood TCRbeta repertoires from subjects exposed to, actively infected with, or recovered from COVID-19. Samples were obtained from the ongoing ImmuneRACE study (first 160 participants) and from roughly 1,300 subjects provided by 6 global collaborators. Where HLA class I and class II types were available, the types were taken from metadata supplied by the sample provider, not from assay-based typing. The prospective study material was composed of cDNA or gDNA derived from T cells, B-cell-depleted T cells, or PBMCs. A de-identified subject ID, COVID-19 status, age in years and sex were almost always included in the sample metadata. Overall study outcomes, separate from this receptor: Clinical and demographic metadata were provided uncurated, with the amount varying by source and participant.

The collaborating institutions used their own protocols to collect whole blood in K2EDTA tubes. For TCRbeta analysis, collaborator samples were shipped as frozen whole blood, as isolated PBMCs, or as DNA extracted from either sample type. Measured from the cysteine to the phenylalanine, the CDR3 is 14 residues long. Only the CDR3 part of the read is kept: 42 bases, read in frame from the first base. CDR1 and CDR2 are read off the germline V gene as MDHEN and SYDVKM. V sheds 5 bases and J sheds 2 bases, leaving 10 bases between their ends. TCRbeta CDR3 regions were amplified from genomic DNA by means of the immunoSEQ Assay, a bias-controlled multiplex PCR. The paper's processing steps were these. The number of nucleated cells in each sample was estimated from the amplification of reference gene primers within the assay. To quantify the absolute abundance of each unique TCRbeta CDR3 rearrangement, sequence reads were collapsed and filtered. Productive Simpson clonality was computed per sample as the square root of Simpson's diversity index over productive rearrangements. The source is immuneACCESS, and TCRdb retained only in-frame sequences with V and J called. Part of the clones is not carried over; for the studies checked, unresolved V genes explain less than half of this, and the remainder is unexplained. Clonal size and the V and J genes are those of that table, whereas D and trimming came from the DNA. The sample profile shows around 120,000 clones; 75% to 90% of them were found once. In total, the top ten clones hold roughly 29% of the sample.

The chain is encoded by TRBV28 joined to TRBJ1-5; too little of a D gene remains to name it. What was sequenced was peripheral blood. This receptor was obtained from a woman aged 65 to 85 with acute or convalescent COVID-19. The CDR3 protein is CASSRGDGNQPQHF. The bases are TGTGCCAGCAGTCGGGGTGACGGCAATCAGCCCCAGCATTTT.